A single sample is the source of the 28 T cell receptor beta chains below, sequenced in a study of cytomegalovirus exposure and HLA in healthy donors. The PCR used 60 Vbeta and 13 Jbeta primers. TCRdb's table, derived via immunoSEQ multiplex PCR, lists solely in-frame clones and lacks some. Of 180,000 or so clones in the sample, about 81% are singletons; the top ten hold about 1.5%. Source material: PBMCs. All receptors derive from a man in his forties in good health and CMV-seronegative.

A word on this clone: The CDR3 carries no conserved terminal phenylalanine or tryptophan, so it likely arises from a read error. The DNA is omitted, as the CDR3 cannot be located on it reliably, and the CDR3 follows TCRdb's listing. CDR3 residues: CSVERAGGTRWL. The rearrangement joins TRBV29-1 to TRBJ2-7; TRBD2 reflects the table's D call only, with no check against the DNA. The germline gives CDR1 SQVTM, CDR2 ANQGSEA. The CDR3 region is 12 residues in length, termini included.

To note about this clone: Other DNA sequences within the sample encode an identical CDR3. V gene TRBV6-5 combines with J gene TRBJ1-5; a possible D gene is TRBD1 (5 bases). The CDR3 spans 14 residues. CDR1 and CDR2 from the germline V gene are MNHEY and SVGAGI. V was cut by 3 bases and J by 6 bases, with 12 bases left in between. CDR3 amino acids: CASSYRQGGQPQHF. DNA for the CDR3: TGTGCCAGCAGTTATCGGCAGGGCGGTCAGCCCCAGCATTTT.

This clone was recorded a few times. The chain combines TRBV19 with TRBJ1-2; no clear D gene. Trimming removed 3 bases at V and 1 base at J, with 9 bases between. This CDR3 is 14 amino acids long. Germline values: CDR1 LNHDA, CDR2 SQIVND (reference sequence). The CDR3 DNA reads as TGTGCCAGTAGTATTCCCGGGATTAACTATGGCTACACCTTC. Translation gives CASSIPGINYGYTF.

This clone was seen a few times. The J gene is TRBJ2-3, the V gene TRBV11-3; 8 bases map to TRBD2. The CDR3 sequence is 16 residues long. The J segment lost 5 bases and the V segment lost 5 bases, leaving 12 bases of the junction unmatched. The germline V gene has CDR1 SGHNT and CDR2 YENEEA. The CDR3 here is CASSPGNGRGIDTQYF. In DNA form, the CDR3 reads TGTGCCAGCAGCCCGGGTAACGGGAGGGGTATAGATACGCAGTATTTT.

The chain links TRBV19 to TRBJ1-1; no clear D. Trimming took 3 bases from V and 1 from J, leaving 6 bases between them. The CDR3 is made up of 13 amino acids. Germline loops: CDR1 LNHDA, CDR2 SQIVND (reference sequence). CDR3 amino acids: CASSISGNTEAFF. Here the CDR3 DNA reads TGTGCCAGTAGTATCTCGGGGAACACTGAAGCTTTCTTT.

The genes are TRBV5-1 and TRBJ2-4, with 8 positions matching TRBD1. The CDR3 is made up of 17 amino acids. Germline V gives CDR1 SGHRS, CDR2 YFSETQ. With 2 bases clipped from V and 7 bases from J, the junction kept 14 bases outside the gene matches. The CDR3 region is CASSFSGGSGGANIQYF. DNA of the CDR3: TGCGCCAGCAGCTTTTCTGGAGGTTCAGGGGGCGCGAACATTCAGTACTTC.

The V and J genes are TRBV27 and TRBJ2-1; TRBD2 agrees at 16 bases. CDR1 and CDR2 from the germline V gene are MNHEY and SMNVEV (reference sequence). This CDR3 is 19 amino acids long. The trim removed 6 bases at V and 0 bases at J, leaving 8 bases unmatched. The CDR3 loop is CASRGPGLAGGSSYNEQFF. CDR3 DNA sequence: TGTGCCAGCAGGGGACCGGGACTAGCGGGGGGGAGCTCCTACAATGAGCAGTTCTTC.

The V gene is TRBV27, the J gene TRBJ2-2, with TRBD2 matching over 7 bases. CDR1 and CDR2 from the germline V gene are MNHEY and SMNVEV (reference sequence). V trimming: 3 bases; J trimming: 5 bases; junction bases outside the gene matches: 3. The CDR3 loop spans 14 amino acids. CDR3 protein: CASSFGAGTGELFF. CDR3 DNA: TGTGCCAGCAGTTTCGGAGCGGGGACCGGGGAGCTGTTTTTT.

The chain links TRBV7-2 to TRBJ1-1, with D possibly matching TRBD1 (6 bases). Germline V gene data show CDR1 as SGHTA and CDR2 as FQGNSA. CDR3 length: 16 amino acids. V was trimmed by 3 bases and J by 0 bases, leaving 14 bases between them. CDR3 residues: CASSFGGAGLNTEAFF. The CDR3 bases are TGTGCCAGCAGCTTCGGGGGGGCGGGTTTGAACACTGAAGCTTTCTTT.

The chain uses TRBV4-3 and TRBJ2-6, with D possibly matching TRBD1 (5 bases). The V end was cut by 1 base, the J end by 2 bases, with 9 bases between. The CDR3 consists of 16 residues. Germline V gene lookup returns CDR1 LGHNA and CDR2 YSLEER. CDR3 bases: TGCGCCAGCAGCCAAGTGCAGGGTACTGGGGCCAACGTCCTGACTTTC. Protein product: CASSQVQGTGANVLTF.

V and J are TRBV15 and TRBJ2-3; TRBD1 aligns across 7 bases. This CDR3 contains 18 residues. Per germline, CDR1 LNHNV and CDR2 YYDKDF (reference sequence). V was pared by 0 bases and J by 0 bases, with 9 bases of the junction left unmatched. CDR3 in amino acids: CATSRDRGTETSTDTQYF. CDR3 DNA sequence: TGTGCCACCAGCAGAGATCGAGGGACAGAAACTAGCACAGATACGCAGTATTTT.

The rearrangement uses TRBV28 and TRBJ2-5; no firm D call. Germline V gene sequence: CDR1 MDHEN, CDR2 SYDVKM. V was clipped by 3 bases and J by 3 bases, with 8 bases between them. This CDR3 comprises 13 residues. CDR3 residues: CASSLRPKETQYF. The CDR3 nucleotides are TGTGCCAGCAGTTTGCGGCCGAAAGAGACCCAGTACTTC.

The J gene is TRBJ1-5, the V gene TRBV9; D uncertain. Germline-derived CDR1 and CDR2 are SGDLS and YYNGEE. CDR3 size: 13 residues. V was shortened by 3 bases and J by 4 bases, with 8 bases between the two germline ends. CDR3 loop: CASSGSGNQPQHF. DNA of the CDR3: TGTGCCAGCAGCGGAAGCGGTAATCAGCCCCAGCATTTT.

J is TRBJ1-2 and V is TRBV9; 12 nucleotides align to TRBD1. CDR1 SGDLS and CDR2 YYNGEE come from the germline V gene. V lost 2 bases and J lost 6; bases outside the gene matches: 5. The CDR3 is 15 residues long. The CDR3 is CASSVWDRGQDGYTF. The CDR3 DNA reads as TGTGCCAGCAGCGTCTGGGACAGGGGGCAAGATGGCTACACCTTC.

In DNA, the CDR3 is TGCGCCAGCAGCCAAGACTACGGGAGCTCTGGGGCCAACGTCCTGACTTTC. This sequence encodes CASSQDYGSSGANVLTF. The rearrangement links TRBV4-3 to TRBJ2-6, with D tentatively TRBD2 (6 bases). CDR1 is LGHNA and CDR2 is YSLEER in the germline V gene. Trimming took off 0 bases at V and 0 bases at J, with 9 bases between the two ends. The CDR3 is made up of 17 amino acids.

This clone was observed a single time. V is TRBV9 and J is TRBJ2-1; D remains unclear. V was clipped by 4 bases and J by 9 bases, with 23 bases between them. Germline V lookup: CDR1 SGDLS, CDR2 YYNGEE. This CDR3 region has 16 residues. As DNA, the CDR3 is TGTGCCAGCAGCCTTCAGTCTAGGATTGCGAATGGTGAGCAGTTCTTC. Translating gives CASSLQSRIANGEQFF.

The sample holds a few counts of this clone. J is TRBJ2-3 and V is TRBV6-1; D is uncertain. The V end lost 4 bases, the J end lost 6 bases, and 14 bases lay between the germline ends. CDR1 and CDR2 (germline): MNHNS, SASEGT. The CDR3 consists of 14 residues. This CDR3 reads CASSARVRTDTQYF. DNA of the CDR3: TGTGCCAGCAGTGCTCGGGTTAGAACGGATACGCAGTATTTT.

The chain is built from TRBV5-1 and TRBJ2-1; possible D gene TRBD1, 6 bases. Germline V gene data show CDR1 as SGHRS and CDR2 as YFSETQ. The CDR3 is made up of 13 amino acids. V was trimmed by 4 bases and J by 5 bases, leaving 10 bases between them. The CDR3 loop is CASSPQGNNEQFF. CDR3 bases: TGCGCCAGCAGCCCACAGGGAAACAATGAGCAGTTCTTC.

The DNA of the CDR3 is TGTGCCGCATCTGACAGTGCTGGAAACACCATATATTTT. Protein sequence: CAASDSAGNTIYF. The genes are TRBV19 and TRBJ1-3, with a tentative D call TRBD1 (5 bases). V was shortened by 11 bases and J by 2 bases, with 13 bases between the two germline ends. CDR3 length equals 13 residues. Looked up from germline, CDR1 is LNHDA and CDR2 is SQIVND (reference sequence).

The chain joins TRBV6-6 to TRBJ1-5; D is ambiguous. The V and J ends lost 2 bases and 0 bases respectively, with 5 bases between them. CDR3 size: 14 residues. Germline lookup yields CDR1 MNHNY and CDR2 SVGAGI (reference sequence). DNA of the CDR3: TGTGCCAGCAGTTACCAGGATAGCAATCAGCCCCAGCATTTT. This gives the protein CASSYQDSNQPQHF.

The chain uses TRBV28 and TRBJ2-3, with 7 bases fitting TRBD2. J was trimmed by 0 bases and V by 10 bases; bases with no gene match: 4. The CDR3 has 13 residues. CDR1 is MDHEN, CDR2 SYDVKM, per germline. CDR3 sequence: CATAAGSTDTQYF. For the CDR3, the DNA is TGTGCCACCGCAGCGGGGAGCACAGATACGCAGTATTTT.

Written as DNA, the CDR3 is TGTGCCTGGACCCGAGCAGGGGGGAACGAAAAACTGTTTTTT. Its translation: CAWTRAGGNEKLFF. The rearrangement joins TRBV30 to TRBJ1-4; 7 nucleotides match TRBD1. CDR1 and CDR2 (germline): GTSNPN, SVGIG (reference sequence). CDR3 length: 14 amino acids. With V trimmed by 4 bases and J by 8 bases, 10 bases remained unmatched.

This clone has just one count. The rearrangement joins TRBV18 to TRBJ2-6; 7 nucleotides line up with TRBD1. The CDR3 consists of 19 residues. The V gene end was trimmed by 6 bases and the J gene end by 0 bases; junction bases not matched to a gene: 14. Germline CDR1 reads KGHSH; CDR2 reads LQKENI. The CDR3 loop is CASSWGSPGGYSGANVLTF. The CDR3 nucleotides read TGTGCCAGCTCTTGGGGCTCGCCAGGGGGTTACTCTGGGGCCAACGTCCTGACTTTC.

The chain carries TRBV4-2 and TRBJ2-3; 8 bases agree with TRBD2. Germline loops: CDR1 LGHNA, CDR2 YNFKEQ. The V segment lost 4 bases and the J segment 6 bases; nucleotides outside the gene matches: 9. This CDR3 is 15 amino acids long. The CDR3 spells CASSRGAGEVDTQYF. DNA of the CDR3: TGTGCCAGCAGCCGAGGAGCGGGGGAGGTGGATACGCAGTATTTT.

V usage is TRBV5-1 and J usage is TRBJ1-1; D unclear. Germline CDR1 reads SGHRS; CDR2 reads YFSETQ. This CDR3 region has 14 residues. The V and J ends lost 0 bases and 6 bases respectively, with 12 bases between them. The CDR3 region has the DNA TGCGCCAGCAGCTTGGATTCGGGTTCGGCTGAAGCTTTCTTT. It specifies CASSLDSGSAEAFF.

V is TRBV6-1 and J is TRBJ1-2; a possible D gene is TRBD1 (6 bases). V lost 6 bases and J 8 bases, leaving 22 bases between the germline ends. Germline V gene data show CDR1 as MNHNS and CDR2 as SASEGT. This CDR3 is built from 15 residues. CDR3 protein: CASSSAPRDNLGYTF. The CDR3 DNA follows: TGTGCCAGCAGCTCCGCCCCTCGGGACAACCTGGGCTACACCTTC.

With regard to this clone: The sample contains more than one DNA sequence encoding this CDR3. This sequence joins TRBV28 and TRBJ2-5; 11 positions agree with TRBD2. V lost 6 bases and J lost 4; bases outside the gene matches: 4. The V gene's germline CDR1 is MDHEN and CDR2 SYDVKM. The CDR3 runs 14 residues. This chain's CDR3 is CASSLAGGRETQYF. The CDR3 region has the DNA TGTGCCAGCAGCCTAGCGGGAGGAAGAGAGACCCAGTACTTC.

The chain employs TRBV7-3 and TRBJ2-7; tentatively, D is TRBD1 (5 bases). With 4 bases removed from V and 1 base from J, the gap between germline ends came to 14 bases. This CDR3 comprises 15 residues. The germline CDR1 and CDR2 sequences are SGHTA and FQGTGA. This CDR3 reads CASSSPQGPSYEQYF. The CDR3 DNA sequence: TGTGCCAGCAGCTCTCCCCAGGGTCCGTCCTACGAGCAGTACTTC.